The clone carrying this T cell receptor beta chain came up a few times. Patients from Seattle were sampled longitudinally, starting during active infection. The data are from a study of blood T cell repertoires in COVID-19. At the level of the study: Material from acute and convalescent COVID-19 was sourced from the United States, Italy and Spain. T cells, B-cell-depleted T cells, or PBMCs supplied cDNA or gDNA.

As originally analysed: The assay estimated nucleated cells by amplifying reference gene primers. TCRdb's table, derived via immunoSEQ multiplex PCR, lists solely in-frame clones and lacks some. V, J and clone size reflect that table, while D and trimming were determined from the DNA. The repertoire holds around 200,000 clones, 80% to 90% seen once, with approximately 15% in the top ten. The sequence was obtained from a woman aged 70-85 years with COVID-19, enrolled during active disease. Sequencing was done on a sample of peripheral blood.

The CDR3 bases are TGTGCCACCTCCCCCGCTAGCGGGGGTGTCTATGAGCAGTTCTTC. This translates into CATSPASGGVYEQFF. The chain links TRBV6-5 to TRBJ2-1, with TRBD2 matching over 10 bases. The CDR3 runs to 15 residues. Germline CDR1 and CDR2: MNHEY and SVGAGI. With 10 bases clipped from V and 8 bases from J, the junction kept 14 bases outside the gene matches.